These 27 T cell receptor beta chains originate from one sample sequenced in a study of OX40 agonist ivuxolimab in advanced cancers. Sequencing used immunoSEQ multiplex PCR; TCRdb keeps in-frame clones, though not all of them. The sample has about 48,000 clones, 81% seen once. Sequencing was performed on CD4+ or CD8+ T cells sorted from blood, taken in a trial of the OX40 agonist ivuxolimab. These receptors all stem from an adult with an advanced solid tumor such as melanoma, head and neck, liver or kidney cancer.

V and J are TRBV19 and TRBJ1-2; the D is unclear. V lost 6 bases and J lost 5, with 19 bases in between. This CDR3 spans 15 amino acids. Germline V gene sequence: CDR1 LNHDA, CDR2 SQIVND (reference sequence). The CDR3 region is CASRSPRARRYGYTF. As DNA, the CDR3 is TGTGCCAGTAGGAGCCCCCGGGCTCGGCGGTATGGCTACACCTTC. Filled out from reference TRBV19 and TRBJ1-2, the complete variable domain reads DGGITQSPKYLFRKEGQNVTLSCEQNLNHDAMYWYRQDPGQGLRLIYYSQIVNDFQKGDIAEGYSVSREKKESFPLTVTSAQKNPTAFYLCASRSPRARRYGYTFGSGTRLTVV.

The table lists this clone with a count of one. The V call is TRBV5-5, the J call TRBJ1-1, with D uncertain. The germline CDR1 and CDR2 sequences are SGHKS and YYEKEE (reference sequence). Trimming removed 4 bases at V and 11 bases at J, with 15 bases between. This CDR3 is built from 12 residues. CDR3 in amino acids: CASSPEAIRAFF. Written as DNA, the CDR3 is TGTGCCAGCAGCCCGGAGGCGATAAGGGCTTTCTTT.

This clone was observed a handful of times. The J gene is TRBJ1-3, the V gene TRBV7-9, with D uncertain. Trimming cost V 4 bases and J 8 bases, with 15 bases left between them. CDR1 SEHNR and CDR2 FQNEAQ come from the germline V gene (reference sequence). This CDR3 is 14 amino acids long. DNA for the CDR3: TGTGCCAGCAGCTCCGGACTGCAGGCGGACACCATATATTTT. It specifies CASSSGLQADTIYF.

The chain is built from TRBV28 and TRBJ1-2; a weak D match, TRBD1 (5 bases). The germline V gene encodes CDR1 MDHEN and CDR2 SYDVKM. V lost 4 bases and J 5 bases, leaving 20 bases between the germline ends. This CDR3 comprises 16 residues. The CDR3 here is CASSSGRDGGAYGYTF. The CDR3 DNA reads TGTGCCAGCAGTTCAGGCCGGGACGGTGGTGCTTATGGCTACACCTTC.

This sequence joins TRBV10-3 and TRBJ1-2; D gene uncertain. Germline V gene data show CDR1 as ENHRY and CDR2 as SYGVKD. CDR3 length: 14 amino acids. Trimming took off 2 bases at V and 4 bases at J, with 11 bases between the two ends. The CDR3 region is CAISEPRRPYGYTF. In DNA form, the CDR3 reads TGTGCCATCAGTGAGCCTCGACGGCCCTATGGCTACACCTTC.

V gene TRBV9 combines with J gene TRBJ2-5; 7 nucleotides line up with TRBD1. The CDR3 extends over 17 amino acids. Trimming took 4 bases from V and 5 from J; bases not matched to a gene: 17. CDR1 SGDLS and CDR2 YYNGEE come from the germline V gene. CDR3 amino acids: CASSPTQGVGTRETQYF. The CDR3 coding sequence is TGTGCCAGCAGCCCCACGCAGGGGGTGGGTACACGTGAGACCCAGTACTTC.

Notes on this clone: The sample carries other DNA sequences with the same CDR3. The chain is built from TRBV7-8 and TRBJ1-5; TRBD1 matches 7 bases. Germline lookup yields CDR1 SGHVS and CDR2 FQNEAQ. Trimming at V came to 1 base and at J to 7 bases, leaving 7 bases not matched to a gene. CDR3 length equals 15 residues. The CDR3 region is CASSLGGEGAQPQHF. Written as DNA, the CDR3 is TGTGCCAGCAGCTTAGGGGGGGAGGGGGCGCAGCCCCAGCATTTT.

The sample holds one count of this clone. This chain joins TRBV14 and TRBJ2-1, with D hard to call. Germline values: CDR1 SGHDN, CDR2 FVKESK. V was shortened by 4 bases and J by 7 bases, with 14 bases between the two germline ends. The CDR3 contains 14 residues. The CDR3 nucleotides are TGTGCCAGCAGCCCGGGCCTAAAAAAAAATGAGCAGTTCTTC. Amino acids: CASSPGLKKNEQFF.

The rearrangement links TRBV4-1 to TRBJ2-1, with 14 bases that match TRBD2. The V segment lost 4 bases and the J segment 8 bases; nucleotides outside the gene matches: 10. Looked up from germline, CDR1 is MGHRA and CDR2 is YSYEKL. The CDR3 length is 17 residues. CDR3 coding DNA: TGCGCCAGCAGCCCCGGGCGACTAGCGGGAGGGGTATATGAGCAGTTCTTC. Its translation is CASSPGRLAGGVYEQFF.

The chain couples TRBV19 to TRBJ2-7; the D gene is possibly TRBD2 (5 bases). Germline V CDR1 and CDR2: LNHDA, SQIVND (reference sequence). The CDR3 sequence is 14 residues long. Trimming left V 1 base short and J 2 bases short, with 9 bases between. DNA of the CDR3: TGTGCCAGTAGTATAGGGGTAGCGACCTACGAGCAGTACTTC. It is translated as CASSIGVATYEQYF.

DNA for the CDR3: TGCGCCAGCAGCATGACAGGGGCGAACACTGAAGCTTTCTTT. Its protein product is CASSMTGANTEAFF. V usage is TRBV5-1 and J usage is TRBJ1-1; 8 bases are a match to TRBD1. CDR3 length equals 14 residues. Germline V gene lookup returns CDR1 SGHRS and CDR2 YFSETQ. With 4 bases clipped from V and 1 base from J, the junction kept 3 bases outside the gene matches.

The CDR3 here is CASSVGYEQYF. The CDR3 coding sequence is TGTGCCAGCAGTGTTGGGTACGAGCAGTACTTC. The V and J genes are TRBV6-1 and TRBJ2-7; D is unclear. V lost 4 bases and J lost 4, with 5 bases in between. This CDR3 is 11 amino acids long. Looked up from germline, CDR1 is MNHNS and CDR2 is SASEGT.

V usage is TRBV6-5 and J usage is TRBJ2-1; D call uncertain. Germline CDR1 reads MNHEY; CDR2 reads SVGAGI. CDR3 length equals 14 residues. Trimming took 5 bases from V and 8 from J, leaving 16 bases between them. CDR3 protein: CASSPRGVVDEQFF. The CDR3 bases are TGTGCCAGCAGTCCCCGTGGGGTGGTGGATGAGCAGTTCTTC.

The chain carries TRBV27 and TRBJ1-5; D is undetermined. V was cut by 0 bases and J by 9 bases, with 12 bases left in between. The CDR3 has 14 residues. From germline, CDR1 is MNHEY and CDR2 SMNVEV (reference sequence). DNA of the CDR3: TGTGCCAGCAGTTTATCAGGGTACGGGAGGCCCCAGCATTTT. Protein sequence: CASSLSGYGRPQHF.

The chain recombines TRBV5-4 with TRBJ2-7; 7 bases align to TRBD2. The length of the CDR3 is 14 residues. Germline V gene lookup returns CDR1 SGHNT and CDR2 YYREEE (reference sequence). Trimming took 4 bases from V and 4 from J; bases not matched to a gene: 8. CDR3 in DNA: TGTGCCAGCAGCCTGGGGGGGAGTAATTACGAGCAGTACTTC. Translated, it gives CASSLGGSNYEQYF.

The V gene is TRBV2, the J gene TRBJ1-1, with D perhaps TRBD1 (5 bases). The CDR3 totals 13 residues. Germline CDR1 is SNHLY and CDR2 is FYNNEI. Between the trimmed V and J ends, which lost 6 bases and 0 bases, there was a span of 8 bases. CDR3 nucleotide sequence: TGTGCCAGCAGCCCACAGGTGAACACTGAAGCTTTCTTT. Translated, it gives CASSPQVNTEAFF.

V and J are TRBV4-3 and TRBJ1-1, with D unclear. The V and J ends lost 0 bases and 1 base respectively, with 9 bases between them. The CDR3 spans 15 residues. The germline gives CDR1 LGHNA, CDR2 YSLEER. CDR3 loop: CASSQDLSQNTEAFF. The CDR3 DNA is TGCGCCAGCAGCCAAGATCTATCACAGAACACTGAAGCTTTCTTT.

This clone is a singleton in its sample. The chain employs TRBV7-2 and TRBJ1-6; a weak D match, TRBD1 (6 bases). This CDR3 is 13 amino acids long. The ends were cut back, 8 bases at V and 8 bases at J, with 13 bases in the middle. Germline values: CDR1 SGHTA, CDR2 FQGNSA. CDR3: CASSMGAYSPLHF. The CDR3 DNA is TGTGCCAGCTCTATGGGGGCTTATTCACCCCTCCACTTT.

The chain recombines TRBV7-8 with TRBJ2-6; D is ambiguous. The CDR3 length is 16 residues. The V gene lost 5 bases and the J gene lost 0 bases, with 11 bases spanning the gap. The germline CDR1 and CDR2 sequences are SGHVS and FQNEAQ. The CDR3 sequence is CASSPVRSSGANVLTF. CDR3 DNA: TGTGCCAGCAGCCCGGTGAGGTCCTCTGGGGCCAACGTCCTGACTTTC.

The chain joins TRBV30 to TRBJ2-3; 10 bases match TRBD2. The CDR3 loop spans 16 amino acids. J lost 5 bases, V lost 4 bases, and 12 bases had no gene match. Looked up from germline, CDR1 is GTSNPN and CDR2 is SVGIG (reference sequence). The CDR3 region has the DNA TGTGCCTGGACGCGAGGGGCAGCGGGAGGGCTAGATACGCAGTATTTT. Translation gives CAWTRGAAGGLDTQYF.

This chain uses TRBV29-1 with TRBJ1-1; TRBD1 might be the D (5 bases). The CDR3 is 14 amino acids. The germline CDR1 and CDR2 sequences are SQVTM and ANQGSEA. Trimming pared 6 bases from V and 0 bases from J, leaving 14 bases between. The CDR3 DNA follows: TGCAGCGTCCGGTCTGCAGGGCTGAACACTGAAGCTTTCTTT. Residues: CSVRSAGLNTEAFF.

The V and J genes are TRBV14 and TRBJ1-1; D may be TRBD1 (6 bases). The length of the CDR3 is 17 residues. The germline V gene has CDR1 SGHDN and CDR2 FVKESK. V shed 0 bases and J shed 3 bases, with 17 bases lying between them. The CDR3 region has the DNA TGTGCCAGCAGCCAAGAGTATAACAGGGATTTCTACACTGAAGCTTTCTTT. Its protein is CASSQEYNRDFYTEAFF. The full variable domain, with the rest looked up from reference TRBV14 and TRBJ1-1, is EAGVTQFPSHSVIEKGQTVTLRCDPISGHDNLYWYRRVMGKEIKFLLHFVKESKQDESGMPNNRFLAERTGGTYSTLKVQPAELEDSGVYFCASSQEYNRDFYTEAFFGQGTRLTVV.

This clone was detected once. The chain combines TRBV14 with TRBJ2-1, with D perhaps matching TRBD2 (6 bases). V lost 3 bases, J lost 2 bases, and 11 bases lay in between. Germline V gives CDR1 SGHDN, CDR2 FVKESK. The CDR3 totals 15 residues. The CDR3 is CASSHRDWTYNEQFF. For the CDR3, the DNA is TGTGCCAGCAGCCACCGGGACTGGACCTACAATGAGCAGTTCTTC.

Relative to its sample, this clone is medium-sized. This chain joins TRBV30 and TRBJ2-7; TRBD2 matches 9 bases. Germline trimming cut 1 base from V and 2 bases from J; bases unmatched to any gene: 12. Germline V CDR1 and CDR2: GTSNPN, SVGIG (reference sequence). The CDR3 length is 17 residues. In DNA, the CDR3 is TGTGCCTGGAGTGCCCCCCCGCGACTAGCGGTAACCTACGAGCAGTACTTC. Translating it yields CAWSAPPRLAVTYEQYF.

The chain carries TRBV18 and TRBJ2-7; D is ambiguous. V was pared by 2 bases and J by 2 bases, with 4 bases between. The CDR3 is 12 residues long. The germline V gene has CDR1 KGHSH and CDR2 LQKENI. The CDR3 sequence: CASSPNPYEQYF. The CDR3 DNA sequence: TGTGCCAGCTCACCAAACCCCTACGAGCAGTACTTC. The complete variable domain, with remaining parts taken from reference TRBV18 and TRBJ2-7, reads NAGVMQNPRHLVRRRGQEARLRCSPMKGHSHVYWYRQLPEEGLKFMVYLQKENIIDESGMPKERFSAEFPKEGPSILRIQQVVRGDSAAYFCASSPNPYEQYFGPGTRLTVT.

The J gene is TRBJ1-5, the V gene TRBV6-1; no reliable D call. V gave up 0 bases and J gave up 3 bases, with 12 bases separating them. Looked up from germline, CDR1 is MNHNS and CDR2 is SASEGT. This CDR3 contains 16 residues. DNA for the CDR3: TGTGCCAGCAGTGAAGCGGCCTCACTATACAATCAGCCCCAGCATTTT. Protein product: CASSEAASLYNQPQHF.

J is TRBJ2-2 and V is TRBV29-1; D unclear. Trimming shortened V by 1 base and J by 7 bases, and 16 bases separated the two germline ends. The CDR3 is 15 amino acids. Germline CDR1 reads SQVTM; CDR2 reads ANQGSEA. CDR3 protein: CSVEGIGRPSGELFF. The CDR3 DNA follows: TGCAGCGTTGAAGGAATAGGCCGCCCGAGCGGGGAGCTGTTTTTT.